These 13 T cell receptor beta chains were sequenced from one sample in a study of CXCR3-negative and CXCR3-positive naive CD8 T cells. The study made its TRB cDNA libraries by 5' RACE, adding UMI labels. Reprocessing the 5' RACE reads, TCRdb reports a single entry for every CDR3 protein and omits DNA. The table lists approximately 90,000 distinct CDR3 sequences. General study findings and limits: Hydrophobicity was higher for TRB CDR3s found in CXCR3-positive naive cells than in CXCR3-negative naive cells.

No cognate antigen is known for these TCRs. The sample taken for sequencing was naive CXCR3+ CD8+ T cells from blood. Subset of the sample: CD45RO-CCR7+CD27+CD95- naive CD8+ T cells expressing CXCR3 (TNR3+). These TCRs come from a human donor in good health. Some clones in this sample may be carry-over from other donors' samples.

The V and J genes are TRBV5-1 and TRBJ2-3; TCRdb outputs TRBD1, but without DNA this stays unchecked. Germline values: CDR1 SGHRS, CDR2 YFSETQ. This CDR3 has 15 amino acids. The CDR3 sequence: CASLSGQVMADTQYF.

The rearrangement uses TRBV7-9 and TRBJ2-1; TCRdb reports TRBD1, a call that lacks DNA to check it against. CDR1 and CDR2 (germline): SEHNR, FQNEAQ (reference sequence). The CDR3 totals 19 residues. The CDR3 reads CASSRTGSSSLHSYNEQFF.

This CDR3 is CSVDNTPNTQYF. The chain employs TRBV29-1 and TRBJ2-3. The length of the CDR3 is 12 residues. Germline lookup yields CDR1 SQVTM and CDR2 ANQGSEA.

CDR3 protein: CASSTREGVVNEKLFF. This chain connects TRBV28 to TRBJ1-4. The CDR3 extends over 16 amino acids. Germline CDR1 is MDHEN and CDR2 is SYDVKM.

Here the CDR3 reads CSARNWGNTEALF. This rearrangement joins TRBV20-1 to TRBJ1-1. The CDR3 has 13 residues. CDR1 and CDR2 from the germline V gene are DFQATT and SNEGSKA (reference sequence).

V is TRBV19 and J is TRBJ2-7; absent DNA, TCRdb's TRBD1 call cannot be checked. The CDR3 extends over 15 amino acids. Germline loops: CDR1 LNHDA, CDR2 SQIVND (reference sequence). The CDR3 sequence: CASSIDGTGPYEQYF.

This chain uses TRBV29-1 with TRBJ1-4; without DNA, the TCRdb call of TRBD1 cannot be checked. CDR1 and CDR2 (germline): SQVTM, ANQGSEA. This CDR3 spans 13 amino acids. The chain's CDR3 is CSVDEGVREKLFF.

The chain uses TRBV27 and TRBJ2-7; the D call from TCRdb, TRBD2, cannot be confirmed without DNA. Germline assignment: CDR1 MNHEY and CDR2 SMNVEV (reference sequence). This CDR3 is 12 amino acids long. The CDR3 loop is CASESPGLEQYF.

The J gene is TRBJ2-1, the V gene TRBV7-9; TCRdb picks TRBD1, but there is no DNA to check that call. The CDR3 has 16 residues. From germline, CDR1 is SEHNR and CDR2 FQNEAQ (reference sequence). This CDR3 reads CASSLTRTGGGNEQFF.

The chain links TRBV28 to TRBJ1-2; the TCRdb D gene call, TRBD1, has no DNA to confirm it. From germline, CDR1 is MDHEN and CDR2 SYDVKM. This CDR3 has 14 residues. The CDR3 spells CASSLAGTANGYTF.

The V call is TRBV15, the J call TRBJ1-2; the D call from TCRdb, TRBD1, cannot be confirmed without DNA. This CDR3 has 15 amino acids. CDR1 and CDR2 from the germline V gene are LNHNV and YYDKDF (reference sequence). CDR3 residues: CATSRDSQGNYGYTF.

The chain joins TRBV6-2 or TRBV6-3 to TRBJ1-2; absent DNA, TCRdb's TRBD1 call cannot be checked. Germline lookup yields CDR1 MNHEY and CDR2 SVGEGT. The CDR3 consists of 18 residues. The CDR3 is CASTTNLGQGAFNYGYTF.

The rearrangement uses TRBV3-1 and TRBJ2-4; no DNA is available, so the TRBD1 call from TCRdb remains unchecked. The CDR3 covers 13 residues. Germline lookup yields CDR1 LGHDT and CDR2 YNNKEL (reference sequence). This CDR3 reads CASSLRGENIQYF.